The 19 T cell receptor beta chains reported below all come from one sample, sequenced in a study of T cells after yellow fever vaccination. One entry per CDR3 protein results from TCRdb running MiXCR on the 5' RACE reads. The profile shows about 170,000 distinct CDR3 sequences, approximately 10% of them singletons. The sample consisted of CD8+ T cells sorted from PBMCs, taken 15 days after the yellow fever booster vaccination. The receptors originated from a man between 18 and 35 years old who received the YFV17D yellow fever vaccine.

This clonotype has only a few counts. The chain joins TRBV7-9 to TRBJ1-1; D is ambiguous. Trimming shortened V by 0 bases and J by 4 bases, and 12 bases separated the two germline ends. Per the germline V gene, CDR1 is SEHNR and CDR2 is FQNEAQ (reference sequence). The CDR3 has 15 residues. CDR3 region: CASSLAGGGATEAFF. Here the CDR3 DNA reads TGTGCCAGCAGCTTAGCGGGAGGTGGAGCCACTGAAGCTTTCTTT. Looking up the rest from reference TRBV7-9 and TRBJ1-1 gives the full variable domain: DTGVSQNPRHKITKRGQNVTFRCDPISEHNRLYWYRQTLGQGPEFLTYFQNEAQLEKSRLLSDRFSAERPKGSFSTLEIQRTEQGDSAMYLCASSLAGGGATEAFFGQGTRLTVV.

There are many counts of this clonotype. This chain connects TRBV7-2 to TRBJ1-4; the match to TRBD1 covers 9 bases. CDR3 size: 15 residues. V lost 4 bases, J lost 12 bases, and 12 bases stayed unmatched. Germline-derived CDR1 and CDR2 are SGHTA and FQGNSA. DNA of the CDR3: TGTGCCAGCAGCTCCCCGTGGGACAGGGAGGGGGAACTGTTTTTT. Translated, it gives CASSSPWDREGELFF.

This clonotype appeared a few times. CDR3 sequence reads: CASSPEDRQEQFF. The DNA for the CDR3 is TGTGCCAGCAGCCCCGAAGACAGACAGGAGCAGTTCTTC. V gene TRBV5-6 combines with J gene TRBJ2-1; D possibly corresponds to TRBD1 (5 bases). The CDR3 has 13 amino acids. V was trimmed by 4 bases and J by 10 bases, leaving 15 bases between them. Germline lookup yields CDR1 SGHDT and CDR2 YYEEEE. Complete variable domain (other parts from reference TRBV5-6 and TRBJ2-1): DAGVTQSPTHLIKTRGQQVTLRCSPKSGHDTVSWYQQALGQGPQFIFQYYEEEERQRGNFPDRFSGHQFPNYSSELNVNALLLGDSALYLCASSPEDRQEQFFGPGTRLTVL.

The V gene is TRBV12-3 or TRBV12-4, the J gene TRBJ2-6, with a possible D match to TRBD2 (6 bases). There are 17 residues in the CDR3. V gave up 6 bases and J gave up 0 bases, with 15 bases separating them. The CDR3, as DNA: TGTGCCAGCAGCTCGGGGGAAAAAATCTCTGGGGCCAACGTCCTGACTTTC. Protein sequence: CASSSGEKISGANVLTF.

The rearrangement uses TRBV29-1 and TRBJ2-5; D is possibly TRBD1 or TRBD2 (6 bases each). The CDR3 sequence is 15 residues long. The V gene lost 2 bases and the J gene lost 5 bases, with 18 bases spanning the gap. CDR1 and CDR2 (germline): SQVTM, ANQGSEA. CDR3 in amino acids: CSVEPRDTEGETQYF. The CDR3 coding sequence is TGCAGCGTTGAACCTCGGGACACGGAGGGGGAGACCCAGTACTTC.

This clonotype was picked up a small number of times. The rearrangement links TRBV5-6 to TRBJ2-2; tentative D call: TRBD2 (6 bases). V was trimmed by 2 bases and J by 2 bases, leaving 13 bases between them. CDR3 length: 16 residues. The germline gives CDR1 SGHDT, CDR2 YYEEEE. For the CDR3, the DNA is TGTGCCAGCAGCTTCCACGGGGGTATCAACACCGGGGAGCTGTTTTTT. It codes for CASSFHGGINTGELFF.

The chain recombines TRBV4-1 with TRBJ2-7; 7 bases are a match to TRBD1. CDR1 and CDR2 from the germline V gene are MGHRA and YSYEKL. The J segment lost 4 bases and the V segment lost 1 base, leaving 7 bases of the junction unmatched. The CDR3 is 15 residues long. The CDR3, as DNA: TGCGCCAGCAGCCAAGTCTCCGGGACAGATTACGAGCAGTACTTC. Translation: CASSQVSGTDYEQYF.

In this sample, this clonotype turned up a few times. In DNA form, the CDR3 reads TGTGCCAGCAGCTATACCCACAGGGGGCATGCACCCCTCCACTTT. This gives the protein CASSYTHRGHAPLHF. The rearrangement uses TRBV7-9 and TRBJ1-6; 9 bases are a match to TRBD1. Germline CDR1 SEHNR, CDR2 FQNEAQ (reference sequence). This CDR3 is built from 15 residues. V lost 4 bases to trimming and J lost 11 bases; unmatched junction nucleotides: 9. The whole variable domain, remainder taken from reference TRBV7-9 and TRBJ1-6, is DTGVSQNPRHKITKRGQNVTFRCDPISEHNRLYWYRQTLGQGPEFLTYFQNEAQLEKSRLLSDRFSAERPKGSFSTLEIQRTEQGDSAMYLCASSYTHRGHAPLHFGNGTRLTVT.

The table lists this clonotype with a few counts. The gene calls are TRBV4-1 and TRBJ1-2; possibly TRBD1 for D (6 bases). The CDR3 runs 15 residues. Germline values: CDR1 MGHRA, CDR2 YSYEKL. V lost 0 bases and J 2 bases, leaving 10 bases between the germline ends. CDR3 in amino acids: CASSQESRGNYGYTF. CDR3 coding DNA: TGCGCCAGCAGCCAAGAGAGCAGGGGAAACTATGGCTACACCTTC.

In this sample, this clonotype turned up a few times. J is TRBJ2-1 and V is TRBV13; 10 bases are a match to TRBD2. CDR1 and CDR2 from the germline V gene are PRHDT and FYEKMQ (reference sequence). Trimming cost V 5 bases and J 4 bases; bases outside gene matches: 5. The CDR3 spans 15 residues. CDR3: CASSLSGGLYNEQFF. In DNA form, the CDR3 reads TGTGCCAGCAGCCTTAGCGGGGGGCTATACAATGAGCAGTTCTTC.

There are a few counts of this clonotype. The chain joins TRBV7-2 to TRBJ1-5; D unclear. CDR3 length equals 15 residues. V was clipped by 4 bases and J by 0 bases, with 10 bases between them. Germline CDR1 is SGHTA and CDR2 is FQGNSA. The CDR3, as DNA: TGTGCCAGCAGCTCACCAAGTCATAGCAATCAGCCCCAGCATTTT. It specifies CASSSPSHSNQPQHF.

This clonotype was observed a few times. The chain combines TRBV5-5 with TRBJ1-2; D call uncertain. This CDR3 is built from 16 residues. Germline V gene sequence: CDR1 SGHKS, CDR2 YYEKEE (reference sequence). The V gene lost 0 bases and the J gene lost 4 bases, with 16 bases spanning the gap. This chain's CDR3 is CASSLVPLQSFYGYTF. The CDR3 DNA is TGTGCCAGCAGCTTGGTGCCCCTACAATCATTCTATGGCTACACCTTC.

This clonotype was observed at least ten times. The chain recombines TRBV20-1 with TRBJ2-2, with 9 bases lining up with TRBD1. Losses at the gene ends were 4 bases for V and 4 bases for J; bases not matched to a gene: 7. The germline CDR1 and CDR2 sequences are DFQATT and SNEGSKA (reference sequence). The CDR3 sequence is 15 residues long. This CDR3 reads CSAIPGQGFTGELFF. The CDR3 DNA reads as TGCAGTGCTATCCCGGGACAGGGATTCACCGGGGAGCTGTTTTTT.

This clonotype was seen a handful of times. The J gene is TRBJ2-2, the V gene TRBV6-6; the D is unclear. The ends were cut back, 3 bases at V and 1 base at J, with 6 bases in the middle. Germline CDR1 is MNHNY and CDR2 is SVGAGI (reference sequence). This CDR3 spans 14 amino acids. The CDR3 region has the DNA TGTGCCAGCAGTTATTTCCGGAACACCGGGGAGCTGTTTTTT. Translating it yields CASSYFRNTGELFF.

The V and J genes are TRBV7-8 and TRBJ2-3, with a possible D match to TRBD2 (7 bases). Trimming cost V 5 bases and J 3 bases, with 18 bases left between them. The germline V gene encodes CDR1 SGHVS and CDR2 FQNEAQ. The CDR3 is made up of 16 amino acids. CDR3 region: CASSPHYREGTDTQYF. The DNA of the CDR3 is TGTGCCAGCAGCCCACACTACAGGGAGGGGACAGATACGCAGTATTTT. Variable domain in full (rest from reference TRBV7-8 and TRBJ2-3): GAGVSQSPRYKVAKRGQDVALRCDPISGHVSLFWYQQALGQGPEFLTYFQNEAQLDKSGLPSDRFFAERPEGSVSTLKIQRTQQEDSAVYLCASSPHYREGTDTQYFGPGTRLTVL.

This clonotype has only a few counts. This chain connects TRBV11-2 to TRBJ2-5; TRBD2 agrees at 10 bases. V shed 5 bases and J 3 bases; nucleotides not matched to a gene: 3. This CDR3 is 14 amino acids long. Germline CDR1 and CDR2: SGHAT and FQNNGV. The CDR3 loop is CASSPGLAEETQYF. The DNA for the CDR3 is TGTGCCAGCAGCCCTGGACTAGCGGAAGAGACCCAGTACTTC.

A few counts support this clonotype. The V gene is TRBV29-1, the J gene TRBJ2-5, with D possibly matching TRBD1 (6 bases). Germline CDR1 and CDR2: SQVTM and ANQGSEA. The CDR3 is made up of 15 amino acids. V was clipped by 5 bases and J by 7 bases, with 23 bases between them. CDR3 protein: CSVLEAAGAYRTQYF. The DNA for the CDR3 is TGCAGCGTTCTCGAAGCCGCAGGGGCCTATAGGACCCAGTACTTC.

This clonotype came up once. The chain uses TRBV27 and TRBJ1-2; possible D gene TRBD1, 6 bases. The V end lost 4 bases, the J end lost 9 bases, and 15 bases lay between the germline ends. Germline CDR1 reads MNHEY; CDR2 reads SMNVEV (reference sequence). The CDR3 has 13 amino acids. CDR3 sequence (DNA): TGTGCCAGCAGTTACGGGGGCTCCTTCCGCTACACCTTC. Translating gives CASSYGGSFRYTF.

The chain uses TRBV4-2 and TRBJ2-4, with TRBD2 matching 8 bases. The J segment lost 0 bases and the V segment lost 2 bases, leaving 3 bases of the junction unmatched. The germline V gene encodes CDR1 LGHNA and CDR2 YNFKEQ. The CDR3 length is 16 residues. The CDR3 DNA reads TGTGCCAGCAGCCAACCGGGGGGGATAGCCAAAAACATTCAGTACTTC. It specifies CASSQPGGIAKNIQYF.